A single sample is the source of the 27 T cell receptor beta chains below, sequenced in a study of shared clonotypes between healthy human individuals. Libraries were prepared by immunoSEQ multiplex PCR; TCRdb keeps only in-frame clonotypes and omits some of them. Of 190,000 or so clones in the sample, 65% to 80% were seen once. Sequenced input: memory CD4+ T cells sorted from blood. Sample subset: CD45RA-negative fraction. Receptor source: a man aged 25 to 45 in good health.

The chain combines TRBV19 with TRBJ2-2, with 15 bases lining up with TRBD2. CDR3 size: 19 residues. Germline CDR1 and CDR2: LNHDA and SQIVND (reference sequence). The junction had 12 bases not matched to a gene; V was cut back by 5 bases and J by 5 bases. The CDR3 is CASSVGLAGGPKYTGELFF. In DNA, the CDR3 is TGTGCCAGTAGTGTCGGACTAGCGGGAGGGCCGAAGTATACCGGGGAGCTGTTTTTT.

The gene calls are TRBV7-2 and TRBJ2-7, with 9 bases matching TRBD1. J gave up 3 bases and V 1 base, and 10 bases lay outside the gene matches. Per germline, CDR1 SGHTA and CDR2 FQGNSA. This CDR3 region has 17 residues. In DNA, the CDR3 is TGTGCCAGCAGCTTAGTTGGGGCCGGGACAGGGAGCTACGAGCAGTACTTC. Translating gives CASSLVGAGTGSYEQYF.

The chain carries TRBV18 and TRBJ1-1; D gene unclear. V gave up 3 bases and J gave up 0 bases, with 5 bases separating them. The CDR3 length is 13 residues. The V gene's germline CDR1 is KGHSH and CDR2 LQKENI. The DNA for the CDR3 is TGTGCCAGCTCACCTCTGATGAACACTGAAGCTTTCTTT. This gives the protein CASSPLMNTEAFF.

This clone was picked up a small number of times. The V call is TRBV7-8, the J call TRBJ2-2; no clear D. The CDR3 is 13 residues long. The germline gives CDR1 SGHVS, CDR2 FQNEAQ. V shed 2 bases and J shed 5 bases, with 6 bases lying between them. For the CDR3, the DNA is TGTGCCAGCAGCTTACTGGGTACCGGGGAGCTGTTTTTT. Translation: CASSLLGTGELFF.

The gene calls are TRBV27 and TRBJ1-1, with TRBD1 identical over 8 bases. The germline V gene encodes CDR1 MNHEY and CDR2 SMNVEV (reference sequence). With V trimmed by 1 base and J by 1 base, 5 bases remained unmatched. The CDR3 has 16 amino acids. CDR3 nucleotide sequence: TGTGCCAGCAGTTTATTCCTCGGACAGGGGAACACTGAAGCTTTCTTT. It translates to CASSLFLGQGNTEAFF.

The rearrangement joins TRBV28 to TRBJ1-4; TRBD1 agrees at 9 bases. This CDR3 is built from 15 residues. Germline V gene sequence: CDR1 MDHEN, CDR2 SYDVKM. With V trimmed by 2 bases and J by 11 bases, 9 bases remained unmatched. CDR3 in amino acids: CASSLPSGTGFKLFF. The CDR3 nucleotides read TGTGCCAGCAGTTTACCCTCCGGGACAGGGTTTAAACTGTTTTTT.

The CDR3 here is CASSVGVHSNQPQHF. CDR3 sequence (DNA): TGTGCCAGCAGCGTAGGGGTCCATAGCAATCAGCCCCAGCATTTT. The chain carries TRBV9 and TRBJ1-5; D remains ambiguous. The CDR3 totals 15 residues. Trimming took 0 bases from V and 0 from J, leaving 7 bases between them. Germline lookup yields CDR1 SGDLS and CDR2 YYNGEE.

This clone has only a few counts. The chain uses TRBV19 and TRBJ2-1; 7 nucleotides agree with TRBD1. The germline CDR1 and CDR2 sequences are LNHDA and SQIVND (reference sequence). With 2 bases clipped from V and 1 base from J, the junction kept 2 bases outside the gene matches. The CDR3 has 15 residues. The CDR3 sequence is CASSITGDSYNEQFF. Here the CDR3 DNA reads TGTGCCAGTAGTATAACAGGGGATTCCTACAATGAGCAGTTCTTC. The full variable domain, completed using reference TRBV19 and TRBJ2-1, is DGGITQSPKYLFRKEGQNVTLSCEQNLNHDAMYWYRQDPGQGLRLIYYSQIVNDFQKGDIAEGYSVSREKKESFPLTVTSAQKNPTAFYLCASSITGDSYNEQFFGPGTRLTVL.

Written as DNA, the CDR3 is TGTGCCAGCAGCTCTAGGGGACTAGCCGGTTTTGAGACCCAGTACTTC. It specifies CASSSRGLAGFETQYF. The chain combines TRBV28 with TRBJ2-5; 9 nucleotides match TRBD2. This CDR3 comprises 16 residues. Germline CDR1 and CDR2: MDHEN and SYDVKM. Germline trimming cut 6 bases from V and 5 bases from J; bases unmatched to any gene: 13.

Only a few counts were recorded for this clone. V usage is TRBV6-1 and J usage is TRBJ1-5, with D possibly being TRBD1 (6 bases). CDR3 size: 16 residues. Germline V gives CDR1 MNHNS, CDR2 SASEGT. The V and J ends lost 2 bases and 2 bases respectively, with 13 bases between them. The DNA for the CDR3 is TGTGCCAGCAGTGAACAGGCGCCAGGGGGCAATCAGCCCCAGCATTTT. The encoded protein is CASSEQAPGGNQPQHF.

This clone occurred a few times. The rearrangement links TRBV5-1 to TRBJ2-7; TRBD1 agrees at 7 bases. This CDR3 contains 15 residues. Germline CDR1 is SGHRS and CDR2 is YFSETQ. V was pared by 0 bases and J by 3 bases, with 6 bases of the junction left unmatched. The CDR3 sequence is CASSLETGNRYEQYF. The CDR3 DNA follows: TGCGCCAGCAGCTTGGAGACAGGGAATCGCTACGAGCAGTACTTC.

This chain uses TRBV15 with TRBJ2-1; no firm D call. CDR1 LNHNV and CDR2 YYDKDF come from the germline V gene (reference sequence). V was cut by 0 bases and J by 3 bases, with 0 bases left in between. The length of the CDR3 is 12 residues. The CDR3 DNA follows: TGTGCCACCAGCAGAGACTACAATGAGCAGTTCTTC. It encodes CATSRDYNEQFF.

There are a few counts of this clone. The rearrangement joins TRBV25-1 to TRBJ1-1; 8 nucleotides match TRBD1. Trimming took 3 bases from V and 5 from J; bases not matched to a gene: 5. This CDR3 is built from 14 residues. Germline V gene data show CDR1 as MGHDK and CDR2 as SYGVNS. CDR3 nucleotide sequence: TGTGCCAGCAGTGACTCAGGGGGCGAGACTGAAGCTTTCTTT. It translates to CASSDSGGETEAFF.

This chain uses TRBV5-1 with TRBJ2-1, with TRBD2 matching 15 bases. The CDR3 runs to 17 residues. Germline CDR1 SGHRS, CDR2 YFSETQ. V was pared by 3 bases and J by 7 bases, with 8 bases of the junction left unmatched. The CDR3 region is CASSWRAGTSGGNEQFF. CDR3 nucleotides: TGCGCCAGCAGCTGGCGAGCCGGGACTAGCGGGGGGAATGAGCAGTTCTTC.

This chain connects TRBV6-5 to TRBJ2-7, with 10 bases identical to TRBD2. Germline CDR1 MNHEY, CDR2 SVGAGI. The CDR3 sequence is 14 residues long. After removal of 2 bases from V and 2 bases from J, the junction contained 0 bases not matched to a gene. The CDR3 sequence is CASSYGTSAYEQYF. CDR3 in DNA: TGTGCCAGCAGTTACGGGACTAGCGCCTACGAGCAGTACTTC.

This clone was picked up a small number of times. This chain uses TRBV18 with TRBJ2-5; TRBD1 agrees at 11 bases. The germline V gene encodes CDR1 KGHSH and CDR2 LQKENI. The junction had 4 bases not matched to a gene; V was cut back by 1 base and J by 6 bases. This CDR3 has 15 residues. CDR3 in amino acids: CASSPRTGGAQTQYF. Written as DNA, the CDR3 is TGTGCCAGCTCACCACGGACAGGGGGCGCGCAGACCCAGTACTTC.

Regarding this clone: Since a much larger clone is just one base distant, this may be a read error. The chain has TRBV7-3 and TRBJ1-1; D is undetermined. This CDR3 has 11 residues. The V gene lost 3 bases and the J gene lost 6 bases, with 5 bases spanning the gap. From germline, CDR1 is SGHTA and CDR2 FQGTGA. The CDR3 is CASSFEAEAFF. The CDR3 bases are TGTGCCAGCAGCTTTGAGGCTGAAGCTTTCTTT.

Details on this clone: The same CDR3 also results from other DNA sequences found in this sample. This chain uses TRBV12-2 with TRBJ2-2; the D call of TRBD1 is as the table states it, not checked on the DNA. TRBV12-2 is a pseudogene locus. The CDR3 has 17 amino acids. The chain's CDR3 is CASRLGVLGGGGGELFF. CDR3 nucleotide sequence: TGTGCAAGTCGCTTAGGCGTATTAGGGGGTGGCGGCGGGGAGCTGTTTTTT.

The chain joins TRBV28 to TRBJ2-7, with TRBD1 matching 7 bases. CDR1 and CDR2 (germline): MDHEN, SYDVKM. This CDR3 region has 16 residues. The V and J ends lost 3 bases and 3 bases, in that order; junction bases with no gene match: 11. For the CDR3, the DNA is TGTGCCAGCAGTTTTCGCCCTTTAACAGGGGACTACGAGCAGTACTTC. It codes for CASSFRPLTGDYEQYF.

This clone was observed a single time. For the CDR3, the DNA is TGCAGCGCAGGGCGGGGAAACACCATATATTTT. Translating it yields CSAGRGNTIYF. The V gene is TRBV29-1, the J gene TRBJ1-3, with D possibly being TRBD1 (5 bases). Germline-derived CDR1 and CDR2 are SQVTM and ANQGSEA. Trimming took 7 bases from V and 4 from J, leaving 8 bases between them. CDR3 size: 11 residues.

Comment on this clone: This same CDR3 is encoded by further DNA sequences in the sample. The rearrangement joins TRBV5-1 to TRBJ2-5; D gene uncertain. The CDR3 runs 12 residues. The germline V and J ends were trimmed by 1 base and 5 bases, with 6 bases remaining between them. CDR1 is SGHRS and CDR2 is YFSETQ in the germline V gene. The CDR3 nucleotides read TGCGCCAGCAGCTTGAGTTTGGAGACCCAGTACTTC. It specifies CASSLSLETQYF.

The sample holds a few counts of this clone. The rearrangement uses TRBV5-1 and TRBJ2-5; D possibly uses TRBD1 or TRBD2 (6 bases each). The germline V and J ends were trimmed by 4 bases and 7 bases, with 17 bases remaining between them. Germline V lookup: CDR1 SGHRS, CDR2 YFSETQ. The CDR3 has 14 amino acids. CDR3 residues: CASSTRPGEVTQYF. The DNA of the CDR3 is TGCGCCAGCAGCACACGTCCAGGGGAGGTGACCCAGTACTTC.

J is TRBJ2-7 and V is TRBV6-5, with D perhaps being TRBD1 or TRBD2 (5 bases each). V was pared by 5 bases and J by 5 bases, with 16 bases between. The CDR3 contains 14 residues. The germline V gene has CDR1 MNHEY and CDR2 SVGAGI. This chain's CDR3 is CASSPPGTANEQYF. CDR3 DNA: TGTGCCAGCAGTCCCCCAGGGACGGCTAACGAGCAGTACTTC.

A few counts support this clone. The chain has TRBV29-1 and TRBJ2-5; D tentatively fits TRBD1 or TRBD2 (5 bases each). The CDR3 length is 12 residues. Trimming removed 4 bases at V and 1 base at J, with 7 bases between. The germline CDR1 and CDR2 sequences are SQVTM and ANQGSEA. The CDR3 nucleotides are TGCAGCGTTGGTGGGGGCCAAGAGACCCAGTACTTC. As protein: CSVGGGQETQYF.

V gene TRBV6-1 combines with J gene TRBJ1-5, with 7 positions matching TRBD1. Trimming at V came to 7 bases and at J to 4 bases, leaving 7 bases not matched to a gene. The CDR3 contains 14 residues. CDR1 is MNHNS and CDR2 is SASEGT in the germline V gene. The CDR3 is CASILLQGNQPQHF. The CDR3 nucleotides read TGTGCCAGCATCCTTTTACAGGGGAATCAGCCCCAGCATTTT.

CDR3 residues: CASNRADTGELFF. CDR3 bases: TGTGCCAGCAACAGGGCGGACACCGGGGAGCTGTTTTTT. This chain connects TRBV28 to TRBJ2-2; D is perhaps TRBD1 (6 bases). This CDR3 has 13 residues. Germline lookup yields CDR1 MDHEN and CDR2 SYDVKM. Trimming took off 7 bases at V and 3 bases at J, with 9 bases between the two ends.

The chain has TRBV7-3 and TRBJ2-7; 7 bases fit TRBD1. J was trimmed by 2 bases and V by 5 bases; bases with no gene match: 3. Germline lookup yields CDR1 SGHTA and CDR2 FQGTGA. There are 13 residues in the CDR3. The chain's CDR3 is CASSRTGTYEQYF. The DNA of the CDR3 is TGTGCCAGCAGCCGGACAGGCACCTACGAGCAGTACTTC.